The 7 T cell receptor beta chains presented below share a single source sample, sequenced in a study of T cells after somatic rescue of genetic block. Here immunoSEQ multiplex PCR was the method, and the copy in TCRdb shows in-frame clones only, minus some. This sample carries tens of thousands of clones, 85% to 90% of them seen once, and the ten largest clones take roughly 1.7%. Sequencing was done on a sample of peripheral blood mononuclear cells (PBMCs). Every receptor here comes from a woman aged 18-35 years.

This sequence joins TRBV14 and TRBJ2-2; TRBD2 agrees at 7 bases. CDR1 and CDR2 from the germline V gene are SGHDN and FVKESK. This CDR3 comprises 15 residues. V gave up 2 bases and J gave up 1 base; unmatched junction bases: 1. The CDR3 spells CASSQWGGNTGELFF. CDR3 bases: TGTGCCAGCAGCCAATGGGGGGGGAACACCGGGGAGCTGTTTTTT. The full variable domain, completed using reference TRBV14 and TRBJ2-2, is EAGVTQFPSHSVIEKGQTVTLRCDPISGHDNLYWYRRVMGKEIKFLLHFVKESKQDESGMPNNRFLAERTGGTYSTLKVQPAELEDSGVYFCASSQWGGNTGELFFGEGSRLTVL.

The rearrangement joins TRBV19 to TRBJ2-1, with 9 bases identical to TRBD1. Germline V lookup: CDR1 LNHDA, CDR2 SQIVND (reference sequence). Trimming at V came to 3 bases and at J to 7 bases, leaving 10 bases not matched to a gene. This CDR3 has 16 residues. The CDR3 protein is CASSIILWGQGNEQFF. The CDR3 DNA sequence: TGTGCCAGTAGTATTATCTTATGGGGACAGGGAAATGAGCAGTTCTTC.

DNA for the CDR3: TGTGCCAGCAGTTATGGGCTAACCTACGAGCAGTACTTC. It codes for CASSYGLTYEQYF. The V call is TRBV6-6, the J call TRBJ2-7; unclear D gene. The CDR3 has 13 amino acids. Germline lookup yields CDR1 MNHNY and CDR2 SVGAGI (reference sequence). V was pared by 3 bases and J by 2 bases, with 8 bases between.

The chain is built from TRBV27 and TRBJ2-7; no clear D. CDR3 length: 13 amino acids. CDR1 is MNHEY, CDR2 SMNVEV, per germline (reference sequence). The V gene lost 0 bases and the J gene lost 3 bases, with 6 bases spanning the gap. CDR3 in DNA: TGTGCCAGCAGTTTATCGATTAACTACGAGCAGTACTTC. Protein product: CASSLSINYEQYF.

The chain recombines TRBV2 with TRBJ2-7; 10 bases agree with TRBD1. V was pared by 3 bases and J by 3 bases, with 2 bases of the junction left unmatched. Per germline, CDR1 SNHLY and CDR2 FYNNEI. This CDR3 is built from 14 residues. In DNA, the CDR3 is TGTGCCAGCAGTGACGGACAGGGGGGCTACGAGCAGTACTTC. Amino acid sequence: CASSDGQGGYEQYF. Variable domain in full (rest from reference TRBV2 and TRBJ2-7): EPEVTQTPSHQVTQMGQEVILRCVPISNHLYFYWYRQILGQKVEFLVSFYNNEISEKSEIFDDQFSVERPDGSNFTLKIRSTKLEDSAMYFCASSDGQGGYEQYFGPGTRLTVT.

This chain links TRBV6-6 with TRBJ2-7; the match to TRBD1 covers 9 bases. Germline V CDR1 and CDR2: MNHNY, SVGAGI (reference sequence). After removal of 6 bases from V and 6 bases from J, the junction contained 9 bases not matched to a gene. CDR3 length: 14 residues. CDR3 nucleotides: TGTGCCAGCAGCCGGGACAGGGCGTCGGGCGAGCAGTACTTC. Amino acids: CASSRDRASGEQYF.

V and J are TRBV7-9 and TRBJ2-1; D possibly uses TRBD1 or TRBD2 (5 bases each). The V gene lost 6 bases and the J gene lost 4 bases, with 13 bases spanning the gap. The germline V gene encodes CDR1 SEHNR and CDR2 FQNEAQ (reference sequence). The CDR3 length is 14 residues. CDR3 region: CASRPPGGYNEQFF. CDR3 DNA sequence: TGTGCCAGCAGGCCCCCTGGGGGATACAATGAGCAGTTCTTC.